This is a list of T cell receptor beta chains from one sample in a study of tumor and adjacent non-tumor tissue in lung cancer. From the multiplex PCR reads, TCRdb called clonotypes with MiXCR, one entry per CDR3 protein. The sample includes about 200,000 distinct CDR3 sequences, 71% of them seen just once. The sequencing input was lung tumor tissue. These receptors all stem from a man aged 55 to 70 with non-small cell lung cancer. The CDR3 runs from the conserved cysteine through the conserved F or W. D genes are given only for firm matches. Not all rows give a size; the values are once, few, many and, for expanded clones, a class.

j_call clone_size v_call d_call cdr3_aa cdr3_nt
TRBJ1-1 once TRBV20-1 TRBD1 CSAIVQGNTPEAVF TGCAGTGCTATAGTACAGGGGAATACCCCTGAAGCTGTCTTT
TRBJ2-1 NA TRBV6-2/TRBV6-3 TRBD2 CASSICGSSYNEQFF TGTGCCAGCAGTATTTGCGGGAGCTCCTACAATGAGCAGTTCTTC
TRBJ2-5 NA TRBV11-2 NA CVSSKGSGETQYF TGTGTCAGCAGCAAGGGCTCGGGTGAGACCCAGTACTTC
TRBJ2-1 once TRBV4-1 TRBD2 CASRRTSGSGTSYIEQFF TGCGCCAGCAGACGGACTAGCGGGTCCGGCACCTCCTATATTGAGCAGTTCTTC
TRBJ2-4 few TRBV6-2/TRBV6-3 TRBD2 CASSRLLAGGTLAKNIQYF TGTGCCAGCAGCCGTCTGCTAGCGGGAGGGACACTAGCCAAAAACATTCAGTACTTC
TRBJ2-2 once TRBV6-5 NA CAGRFRGTGELFF TGTGCCGGCAGATTCCGGGGCACCGGGGAGCTGTTTTTT
TRBJ2-6 NA TRBV4-2 TRBD1 CASSQDATGGSASGTNVLTF TGTGCCAGCAGCCAGGACGCGACAGGGGGTTCCGCTTCTGGGACCAACGTCCTGACTTTC
TRBJ1-5 NA TRBV20-1 NA CGARQVSGSSNQPHHF TGCGGTGCGCGACAGGTTTCTGGCTCGAGCAATCAGCCCCACCATTTT
TRBJ2-7 NA TRBV20-1 NA CSAKGGYNYEQYF TGCAGTGCCAAGGGGGGCTATAACTACGAGCAGTACTTC
TRBJ2-7 NA TRBV20-1 NA CSARDPLGYKQYF TGCAGTGCTAGAGACCCTCTGGGCTACAAGCAGTACTTC
TRBJ1-3 NA TRBV20-1 NA CSARTQLDPGAGNTIYF TGCAGTGCTAGAACACAGCTTGACCCCGGGGCTGGAAACACCATATATTTT
TRBJ2-3 NA TRBV20-1 NA CSVGTIETQYF TGCAGTGTAGGAACCATAGAGACCCAGTATTTT
TRBJ2-3 NA TRBV20-1 NA CSTSGMFTINTDTQYF TGCAGTACAAGTGGTATGTTTACGATTAACACAGATACGCAGTATTTT
TRBJ2-2 NA TRBV30 NA CAWSGNGRNTGELFF TGTGCCTGGAGCGGAAACGGACGGAACACCGGGGAGCTGTTTTTT
TRBJ2-2 NA TRBV11-2 NA CASSSLVLATTNTMELFF TGTGCCAGCAGTTCACTGGTATTGGCTACGACGAACACCATGGAGCTGTTTTTT
TRBJ2-5 few TRBV6-2/TRBV6-3 NA CASSYTTQGTQYF TGTGCCAGCAGTTACACAACCCAGGGGACCCAGTACTTC
TRBJ2-2 NA TRBV20-1 TRBD1 CSARPSDRGLTRELFF TGCAGTGCTAGACCATCGGACAGGGGACTAACCCGGGAGCTGTTTTTT
TRBJ2-2 NA TRBV12-3/TRBV12-4 NA CASRVGATNTGELFF TGTGCCAGCAGGGTGGGGGCCACGAACACCGGGGAGCTGTTTTTT
TRBJ1-2 NA TRBV6-5 NA CASSYSGGSYGYIF TGTGCCAGCAGTTACTCCGGAGGGAGCTATGGCTACATCTTC
TRBJ2-3 NA TRBV7-9 NA CARNRGPDTQYF TGTGCCCGCAATCGGGGCCCCGATACGCAGTATTTT
TRBJ2-1 NA TRBV11-3 NA CASSLDWSSYNEQSF TGTGCCAGCAGCTTGGACTGGAGCTCATACAATGAGCAGTCCTTC
TRBJ2-3 NA TRBV11-2 NA CTNSQPRDTQYF TGCACCAACAGCCAGCCGAGGGATACGCAGTATTTT
TRBJ1-3 NA TRBV19 NA CASRLRPVPSDTIYF TGTGCCAGCCGCCTTCGCCCCGTCCCAAGCGACACCATATATTTT
TRBJ2-1 NA TRBV4-2 TRBD2 CANSQGTGTSFLF TGTGCCAACAGCCAAGGGACCGGGACTAGCTTTCTCTTC
TRBJ2-7 NA TRBV20-1 NA CSASRGGLDEQYF TGCAGTGCCTCCAGGGGGGGTCTAGACGAGCAGTACTTC
TRBJ2-1 NA TRBV7-3 NA CASSFQEGNEEFF TGTGCCAGCAGCTTTCAGGAGGGAAATGAGGAATTCTTC
TRBJ1-6 NA TRBV20-1 NA CSTRAPGTYNSPLHF TGCAGTACTAGGGCCCCCGGCACCTATAATTCACCCCTCCACTTT
TRBJ2-3 NA TRBV12-3/TRBV12-4 NA CASRVGGTDTQYF TGTGCCAGCAGGGTGGGCGGGACAGATACGCAGTATTTT
TRBJ2-1 NA TRBV19 NA CASSPPGTVLFF TGTGCCAGTAGTCCCCCCGGGACTGTCCTGTTCTTC
TRBJ2-7 NA TRBV4-2 TRBD2 CASSQVRHPTSVLTYEQYF TGTGCCAGCAGCCAAGTCCGGCACCCCACTAGCGTGTTGACCTACGAGCAGTACTTC
TRBJ1-3 NA TRBV5-4 NA CASSVHLSSGNTIYF TGTGCCAGCAGCGTTCACCTGAGCTCTGGAAACACCATATATTTT
TRBJ2-3 NA TRBV11-3 NA CASSAAGVFTDTQYF TGTGCCAGCAGCGCCGCTGGTGTCTTCACAGATACGCAGTATTTT
TRBJ1-2 NA TRBV25-1 TRBD1 CASSEGQGVPSNYGYTF TGTGCCAGCAGTGAAGGGCAGGGGGTGCCCAGTAACTATGGCTACACCTTC
TRBJ1-1 NA TRBV20-1 NA CSATVGGPGIEAFF TGCAGTGCAACCGTCGGCGGGCCGGGGATTGAAGCTTTCTTT
TRBJ1-1 NA TRBV11-2 TRBD1 CASTFTLDRGRVQAFF TGTGCCAGCACGTTTACCCTCGACAGGGGGCGCGTTCAAGCTTTCTTT
TRBJ2-1 NA TRBV6-1 TRBD1 CASSDDTRGFGNEQFF TGTGCCAGCAGTGACGACACCAGGGGGTTCGGCAATGAGCAGTTCTTC
TRBJ1-2 NA TRBV30 TRBD1 CGWRTVGGNYGYTF TGTGGCTGGAGGACGGTAGGGGGCAACTATGGCTACACCTTC
TRBJ2-2 NA TRBV6-1 NA CASSVYNSVELFF TGTGCCAGCAGTGTGTATAACAGCGTGGAGCTGTTTTTT
TRBJ2-1 NA TRBV6-5 TRBD2 CASSYSPSSGRARYNERFF TGTGCCAGCAGTTACTCGCCCTCTAGCGGGAGGGCCCGATACAATGAGCGGTTCTTC
TRBJ2-3 few TRBV24-1 NA CATSDMGTDTQYF TGTGCCACCAGTGATATGGGCACAGATACGCAGTATTTT
TRBJ2-1 NA TRBV4-1 TRBD2 CANSRSNPGLGVNEQFF TGCGCCAACAGCCGAAGTAACCCGGGACTAGGAGTTAATGAGCAGTTCTTC
TRBJ1-4 NA TRBV29-1 TRBD1 CNVRDRPNEKLFF TGCAACGTCCGGGACAGGCCTAATGAAAAACTGTTTTTT
TRBJ2-1 NA TRBV11-1 NA CVSSVYGTGGEQFF TGTGTCAGCAGCGTTTACGGGACCGGGGGTGAGCAGTTCTTC
TRBJ2-1 many TRBV6-2/TRBV6-3 NA CASSYIVPYNEQFF TGTGCCAGCAGTTACATAGTCCCTTACAATGAGCAGTTCTTC
TRBJ2-2 few TRBV7-8 TRBD2 CASSRGAAGASGELFF TGTGCCAGCAGCCGGGGTGCCGCGGGAGCCTCCGGGGAGCTGTTTTTT
TRBJ1-2 NA TRBV6-5 NA CASSRPGSGGYTF TGTGCCAGCAGCCGACCAGGGAGCGGCGGCTACACCTTC
TRBJ1-1 many TRBV11-3 TRBD1 CASSADRGRTEAFF TGTGCCAGCAGCGCCGACAGGGGTAGGACTGAAGCTTTCTTT
TRBJ1-4 few TRBV20-1 NA CSARSYGDANEKLFF TGCAGTGCTAGAAGTTACGGGGATGCTAATGAAAAACTGTTTTTT
TRBJ1-2 NA TRBV7-9 NA CASSSLGGTYGYTF TGTGCCAGCTCCTCCTTGGGAGGGACCTATGGCTACACCTTC
TRBJ2-5 NA TRBV7-9 NA CASSFRGVKTQYF TGTGCCAGCAGCTTTAGAGGGGTAAAGACCCAGTACTTC
TRBJ2-6 NA TRBV6-1 NA CASNDPGANVLTF TGTGCCAGCAATGACCCCGGGGCCAACGTCCTGACTTTC